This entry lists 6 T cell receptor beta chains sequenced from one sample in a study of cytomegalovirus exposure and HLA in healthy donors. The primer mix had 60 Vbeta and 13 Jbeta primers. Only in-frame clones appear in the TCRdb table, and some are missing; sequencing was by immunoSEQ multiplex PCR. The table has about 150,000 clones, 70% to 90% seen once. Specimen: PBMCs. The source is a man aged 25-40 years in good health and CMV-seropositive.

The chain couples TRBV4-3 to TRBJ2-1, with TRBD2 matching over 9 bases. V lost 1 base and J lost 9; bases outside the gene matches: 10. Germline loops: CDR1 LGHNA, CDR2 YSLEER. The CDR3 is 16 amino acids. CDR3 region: CASSQAPGLARSEQFF. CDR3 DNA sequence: TGCGCCAGCAGCCAAGCCCCGGGACTAGCAAGAAGTGAGCAGTTCTTC.

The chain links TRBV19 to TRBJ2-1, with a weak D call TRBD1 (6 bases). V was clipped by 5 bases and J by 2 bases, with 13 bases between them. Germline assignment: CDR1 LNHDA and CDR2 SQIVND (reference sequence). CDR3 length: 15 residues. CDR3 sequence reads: CASSSDRFPYNEQFF. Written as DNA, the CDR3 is TGTGCCAGTAGTTCTGACAGGTTTCCCTACAATGAGCAGTTCTTC.

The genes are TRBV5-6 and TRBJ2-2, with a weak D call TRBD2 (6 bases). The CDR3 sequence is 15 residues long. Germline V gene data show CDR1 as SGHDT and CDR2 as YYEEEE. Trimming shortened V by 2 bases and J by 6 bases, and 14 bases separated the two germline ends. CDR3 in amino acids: CASSFRDFSAGELFF. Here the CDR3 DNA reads TGTGCCAGCAGCTTCCGGGACTTCTCGGCCGGGGAGCTGTTTTTT.

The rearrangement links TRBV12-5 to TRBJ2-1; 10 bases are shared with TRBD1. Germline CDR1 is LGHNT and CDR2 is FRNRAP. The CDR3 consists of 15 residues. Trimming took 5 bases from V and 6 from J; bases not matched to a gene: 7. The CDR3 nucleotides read TGTGCTAGTGGTGTGTCCGGGACAGGGGCCAATGAGCAGTTCTTC. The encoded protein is CASGVSGTGANEQFF.

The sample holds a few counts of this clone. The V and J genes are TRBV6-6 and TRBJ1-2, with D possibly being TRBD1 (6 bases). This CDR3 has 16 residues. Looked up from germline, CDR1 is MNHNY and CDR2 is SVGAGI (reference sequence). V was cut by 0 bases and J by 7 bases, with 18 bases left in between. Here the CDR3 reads CASSYSSGARESGYTF. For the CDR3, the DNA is TGTGCCAGCAGTTACTCGTCAGGGGCGCGAGAAAGTGGCTACACCTTC.

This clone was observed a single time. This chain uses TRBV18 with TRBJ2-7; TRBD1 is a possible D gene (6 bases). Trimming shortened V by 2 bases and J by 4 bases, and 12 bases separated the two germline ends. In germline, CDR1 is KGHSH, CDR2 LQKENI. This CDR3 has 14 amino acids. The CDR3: CASSPVGQQYEQYF. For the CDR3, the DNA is TGTGCCAGCTCACCAGTCGGACAGCAGTACGAGCAGTACTTC.